Below are 5 T cell receptor beta chains sequenced from a single sample in a study of T cells in Graves' hyperthyroidism and ophthalmopathy. Researchers took RNA transcripts and amplified the TCR beta CDR3 regions from them. HTBI primers were employed in a first-round RT-PCR of the TCR CDR3. TCRdb independently ran MiXCR on the multiplex PCR reads; one entry per CDR3 protein. The sample records hundreds of thousands of distinct CDR3 sequences, approximately 14% being singletons. Sequencing was carried out using blood. All receptors come from a woman in her fifties or sixties with Graves' ophthalmopathy.

The V gene is TRBV7-9, the J gene TRBJ2-5; 9 bases are a match to TRBD1. The CDR3 runs 13 residues. CDR1 and CDR2 (germline): SEHNR, FQNEAQ (reference sequence). J gave up 7 bases and V 5 bases, and 5 bases lay outside the gene matches. Here the CDR3 reads CASSGQGTLTQYF. CDR3 coding DNA: TGTGCCAGCAGCGGACAGGGGACTCTGACCCAGTACTTC.

The table lists this clonotype with many counts. The V gene is TRBV7-9, the J gene TRBJ2-2; 7 bases match TRBD1. Germline V gives CDR1 SEHNR, CDR2 FQNEAQ (reference sequence). This CDR3 is 15 amino acids long. The V gene end was trimmed by 4 bases and the J gene end by 1 base; junction bases not matched to a gene: 3. CDR3 DNA sequence: TGTGCCAGCAGCTCCGGGACAGTGAACACCGGGGAGCTGTTTTTT. This gives the protein CASSSGTVNTGELFF.

The chain carries TRBV5-1 and TRBJ2-2; tentatively, D is TRBD2 (6 bases). Deletions cut 1 base from V and 5 bases from J, with 15 bases between. There are 16 residues in the CDR3. In germline, CDR1 is SGHRS, CDR2 YFSETQ. CDR3 in DNA: TGCGCCAGCAGCTTGATGGCGGGATCTGGGACCGGGGAGCTGTTTTTT. Translation: CASSLMAGSGTGELFF.

Concerning this clonotype: Just one base apart from a much larger clone, this may be a read error. This chain uses TRBV6-1 with TRBJ2-1; D perhaps matches TRBD2 (5 bases). The CDR3 is made up of 16 amino acids. Trimming pared 4 bases from V and 7 bases from J, leaving 20 bases between. Germline lookup yields CDR1 MNHNS and CDR2 SASEGT. CDR3 coding DNA: TGTGCCAGCAGTGGGGTAGCGAGAGAGGGCGGGAATGAGCAGTTCTTC. Its translation is CASSGVAREGGNEQFF.

V is TRBV12-5 and J is TRBJ2-1; D tentatively fits TRBD1 or TRBD2 (5 bases each). CDR3 size: 13 residues. The germline CDR1 and CDR2 sequences are LGHNT and FRNRAP. The V end was cut by 7 bases, the J end by 4 bases, with 11 bases between. As DNA, the CDR3 is TGTGCTAGTGCCTGGGACGGGTACAATGAGCAGTTCTTC. Amino acids: CASAWDGYNEQFF. Full variable domain (remainder filled in from reference TRBV12-5 and TRBJ2-1): DARVTQTPRHKVTEMGQEVTMRCQPILGHNTVFWYRQTMMQGLELLAYFRNRAPLDDSGMPKDRFSAEMPDATLATLKIQPSEPRDSAVYFCASAWDGYNEQFFGPGTRLTVL.